Given below is one T cell receptor (beta chain) in context. The CDR3 has 17 residues. V lost 7 bases and J lost 8, with 26 bases in between. Looked up from germline, CDR1 is LNHDA and CDR2 is SQIVND (reference sequence). The investigators amplified TCR beta CDR3 regions from RNA transcripts. HTBI primers drove first-round RT-PCR of the TCR CDR3. TCRdb re-called the multiplex PCR reads through MiXCR, storing one row per CDR3 protein. The sample has 750,000 to 900,000 distinct CDR3 sequences; around 39% are singletons. This sample is drawn from a study of T cells in Graves' hyperthyroidism and ophthalmopathy.

Sample: blood. The source is a man younger than 35 with Graves' hyperthyroidism. V and J are TRBV19 and TRBJ2-2, with D possibly being TRBD2 (5 bases). This CDR3 reads CASKESGGRRIRGELFF. The DNA of the CDR3 is TGTGCCAGTAAGGAGTCAGGAGGTCGCCGTATTAGAGGGGAGCTGTTTTTT.